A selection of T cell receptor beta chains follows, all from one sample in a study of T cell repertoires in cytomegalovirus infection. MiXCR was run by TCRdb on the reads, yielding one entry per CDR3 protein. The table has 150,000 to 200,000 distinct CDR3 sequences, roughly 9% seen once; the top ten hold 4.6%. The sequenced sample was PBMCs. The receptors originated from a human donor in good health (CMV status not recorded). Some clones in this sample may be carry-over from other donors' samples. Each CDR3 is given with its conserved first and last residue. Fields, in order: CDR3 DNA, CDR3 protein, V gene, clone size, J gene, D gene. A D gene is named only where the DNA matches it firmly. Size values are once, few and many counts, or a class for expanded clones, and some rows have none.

cdr3_nt: TGTGCCAGCTCACCAGGAGTTGAAGCTTTCTTT
cdr3_aa: CASSPGVEAFF
v_call: TRBV18
clone_size: few
j_call: TRBJ1-1
d_call: NA

cdr3_nt: TGTGCCAGCAGCTTCAGGGTTACGAACGCAGATACGCAGTATTTT
cdr3_aa: CASSFRVTNADTQYF
v_call: TRBV7-2
clone_size: many
j_call: TRBJ2-3
d_call: NA

cdr3_nt: TGTGCCAGCAGTTTAGGGACGCCAAACACTGAAGCTTTCTTT
cdr3_aa: CASSLGTPNTEAFF
v_call: TRBV28
clone_size: many
j_call: TRBJ1-1
d_call: NA

cdr3_nt: TGTGCCAGCAGCCGACAGAGGGAGACCCAGTACTTC
cdr3_aa: CASSRQRETQYF
v_call: TRBV7-6
clone_size: many
j_call: TRBJ2-5
d_call: NA

cdr3_nt: TGCAGTGCTAGAGATCCGGCGATTACCTACGAGCAGTACTTC
cdr3_aa: CSARDPAITYEQYF
v_call: TRBV20-1
clone_size: NA
j_call: TRBJ2-7
d_call: NA

cdr3_nt: TGTGCCAGCAGCTTAGCCGACGGATCGAACACCGGGGAGCTGTTTTTT
cdr3_aa: CASSLADGSNTGELFF
v_call: TRBV7-2
clone_size: NA
j_call: TRBJ2-2
d_call: NA

cdr3_nt: TGTGCCAGTAGTAGGACAGGGTCCAACAATGAGCAGTTCTTC
cdr3_aa: CASSRTGSNNEQFF
v_call: TRBV19
clone_size: NA
j_call: TRBJ2-1
d_call: TRBD1

cdr3_nt: TGTCCCAGCAGCTTAGGCCGATCTAGCTGTGGGGCGAACGTCTACGAGCAGTACTTC
cdr3_aa: CPSSLGRSSCGANVYEQYF
v_call: TRBV7-2
clone_size: NA
j_call: TRBJ2-7
d_call: NA

cdr3_nt: TGTGCCAGCAGCTTATTGGGCGGGAGGGCCGACGAGCAGTACTTC
cdr3_aa: CASSLLGGRADEQYF
v_call: TRBV7-2
clone_size: many
j_call: TRBJ2-7
d_call: TRBD2

cdr3_nt: TGTGCCAGCAGGGAGGAGCGGGGACTCCCAAATGAGCAGTTCTTC
cdr3_aa: CASREERGLPNEQFF
v_call: TRBV12-3/TRBV12-4
clone_size: few
j_call: TRBJ2-1
d_call: TRBD2

cdr3_nt: TGCAGCGTTGTCCGTAGCGGGAGGGCCCTCCGGAGGGTCGATGAGCAGTTCTTC
cdr3_aa: CSVVRSGRALRRVDEQFF
v_call: TRBV29-1
clone_size: few
j_call: TRBJ2-1
d_call: TRBD2

cdr3_nt: TGTGCCAGCAGTGAAAGGTCCGAGAGCAATCAGCCCCAGCATTTT
cdr3_aa: CASSERSESNQPQHF
v_call: TRBV2
clone_size: few
j_call: TRBJ1-5
d_call: NA

cdr3_nt: TGTGCCAGCAGCTCCCGGCGTTTCTGGGCGAACACCGGGGAGCTGTTTTTT
cdr3_aa: CASSSRRFWANTGELFF
v_call: TRBV7-2
clone_size: NA
j_call: TRBJ2-2
d_call: NA

cdr3_nt: TGTGCCAGCAGTTCTCAGGGCCCAGCAACTAATAAAAAACTGTTTTTT
cdr3_aa: CASSSQGPATNKKLFF
v_call: TRBV6-6
clone_size: NA
j_call: TRBJ1-4
d_call: NA

cdr3_nt: TGTGCCAGCGCCTTAAAACAGGGGGTTTCACCCCTCCACTTT
cdr3_aa: CASALKQGVSPLHF
v_call: TRBV19
clone_size: NA
j_call: TRBJ1-6
d_call: TRBD1

cdr3_nt: TGTGCCAGCAGCATAACCGGGACAGGAATACCAAGCTACACCTTC
cdr3_aa: CASSITGTGIPSYTF
v_call: TRBV7-8
clone_size: many
j_call: TRBJ1-2
d_call: TRBD1

cdr3_nt: TGCAGTGCTAGAGGCGGGGAGGGTTATAATTCACCCCTCCACTTT
cdr3_aa: CSARGGEGYNSPLHF
v_call: TRBV20-1
clone_size: few
j_call: TRBJ1-6
d_call: NA

cdr3_nt: TGCAGCGTTGGTGGGGGGATTCAGCCCCAGCATTTT
cdr3_aa: CSVGGGIQPQHF
v_call: TRBV29-1
clone_size: many
j_call: TRBJ1-5
d_call: NA

cdr3_nt: TGTGCCAGCAGTGCAGGACAGGGGTTCTCCGAGCAGTACTTC
cdr3_aa: CASSAGQGFSEQYF
v_call: TRBV27
clone_size: NA
j_call: TRBJ2-7
d_call: TRBD1

cdr3_nt: TGTGCCAGCACCGAAAACGTACAAGGGCGGGTAAGAGGGCAGCCCCAGCATTTT
cdr3_aa: CASTENVQGRVRGQPQHF
v_call: TRBV28
clone_size: NA
j_call: TRBJ1-5
d_call: NA

cdr3_nt: TGTGCCAGCAGCTTAGGGGACAGGGACCTCCGGAATGAGCAGTTCTTC
cdr3_aa: CASSLGDRDLRNEQFF
v_call: TRBV7-8
clone_size: many
j_call: TRBJ2-1
d_call: TRBD1

cdr3_nt: TGTGCCAGCAGCAAGACTAGCGGGGGGGGTTTAGAGACCCAGTACTTC
cdr3_aa: CASSKTSGGGLETQYF
v_call: TRBV7-8
clone_size: many
j_call: TRBJ2-5
d_call: TRBD2

cdr3_nt: TGCGCCAGCAGCTTGACACGGACCAACCCGACCGGGGAGCTGTTTTTT
cdr3_aa: CASSLTRTNPTGELFF
v_call: TRBV5-1
clone_size: NA
j_call: TRBJ2-2
d_call: NA

cdr3_nt: TGTGCCAGCAGCAACGGGACTTATTCCTACAATGAGCAGTTCTTC
cdr3_aa: CASSNGTYSYNEQFF
v_call: TRBV7-2
clone_size: many
j_call: TRBJ2-1
d_call: NA

cdr3_nt: TGTGCCAGCTCACCCTGGCAGTATTCAGCGGATAACCTGTTCTTC
cdr3_aa: CASSPWQYSADNLFF
v_call: TRBV18
clone_size: NA
j_call: TRBJ2-1
d_call: NA

cdr3_nt: TGTGCCAGTAGTATCCAGGGAGCGGGAGTGAAGACCCAGTACTTC
cdr3_aa: CASSIQGAGVKTQYF
v_call: TRBV19
clone_size: many
j_call: TRBJ2-5
d_call: TRBD2

cdr3_nt: TGTGCCAGCAGCTTAGCGCAGACTAGCGGGAGTAATGAGCAGTTCTTC
cdr3_aa: CASSLAQTSGSNEQFF
v_call: TRBV7-2
clone_size: many
j_call: TRBJ2-1
d_call: TRBD2

cdr3_nt: TGTGCCAGCAGCTTAGTCCACCCGGCGGGGCAGCCCCAGCATTTT
cdr3_aa: CASSLVHPAGQPQHF
v_call: TRBV7-2
clone_size: once
j_call: TRBJ1-5
d_call: NA

cdr3_nt: TGTGCCAGCAGCTTATTCCCGGGACAGGGGACCTCTGAAGCTTTCTTT
cdr3_aa: CASSLFPGQGTSEAFF
v_call: TRBV7-3
clone_size: many
j_call: TRBJ1-1
d_call: TRBD1

cdr3_nt: TGTGCCAGCAGCTTAGAGGGGGGACTAGCGGAAAAACTGTTTTTT
cdr3_aa: CASSLEGGLAEKLFF
v_call: TRBV7-8
clone_size: many
j_call: TRBJ1-4
d_call: NA

cdr3_nt: TGCAGGGGGGTCGTGGGAAATACGCAGTATTTT
cdr3_aa: CRGVVGNTQYF
v_call: TRBV29-1
clone_size: NA
j_call: TRBJ2-3
d_call: NA

cdr3_nt: TGTGCCAGCAGGAGCAGGGGCCTGAACACTGAAGCTTTCTTT
cdr3_aa: CASRSRGLNTEAFF
v_call: TRBV6-5
clone_size: NA
j_call: TRBJ1-1
d_call: NA

cdr3_nt: TGTGCCAGCAGCTTATCGGGACAGGCCTACGAGCAGTACTTC
cdr3_aa: CASSLSGQAYEQYF
v_call: TRBV7-2
clone_size: many
j_call: TRBJ2-7
d_call: TRBD1

cdr3_nt: TGCAGTGTTGAAACTAGCGGGAGTTTGAAAAACATTCAGTACTTC
cdr3_aa: CSVETSGSLKNIQYF
v_call: TRBV20-1
clone_size: NA
j_call: TRBJ2-4
d_call: TRBD2

cdr3_nt: TGCAGTGCTAGATTCGGGGTGAACACTAAAGCTTTCTTT
cdr3_aa: CSARFGVNTKAFF
v_call: TRBV20-1
clone_size: once
j_call: TRBJ1-1
d_call: NA

cdr3_nt: TGTGCCGCACCTCGGGGCAGGGAGGTACTTCAGCCCCAGCATTTT
cdr3_aa: CAAPRGREVLQPQHF
v_call: TRBV18
clone_size: few
j_call: TRBJ1-5
d_call: NA

cdr3_nt: TGTGCCAGCAGCCGAGGACAGGGGCCGTCTTACGAGCAGTACTTC
cdr3_aa: CASSRGQGPSYEQYF
v_call: TRBV7-2
clone_size: many
j_call: TRBJ2-7
d_call: TRBD1

cdr3_nt: TGTGCCAGCAGCCACGGGACTCCTGCTTCTACGCAGTATTTT
cdr3_aa: CASSHGTPASTQYF
v_call: TRBV7-2
clone_size: many
j_call: TRBJ2-3
d_call: NA

cdr3_nt: TGTGCCAGCAGCTCCCAGGGGAACACTGAAGCTTTCTTT
cdr3_aa: CASSSQGNTEAFF
v_call: TRBV7-2
clone_size: many
j_call: TRBJ1-1
d_call: NA

cdr3_nt: TGTGCCAGCAGCTTATTTGCGGCGGGAGAGTCAGATACGCAGTATTTT
cdr3_aa: CASSLFAAGESDTQYF
v_call: TRBV7-6
clone_size: many
j_call: TRBJ2-3
d_call: TRBD2

cdr3_nt: TGTGCCAGCAGCCGACAGGGGGAAGACCAGCCCCAGCATTTT
cdr3_aa: CASSRQGEDQPQHF
v_call: TRBV7-9
clone_size: NA
j_call: TRBJ1-5
d_call: TRBD1

cdr3_nt: TGCAGCGTTGAACTCCCCTACTATGGCTACACCTTC
cdr3_aa: CSVELPYYGYTF
v_call: TRBV29-1
clone_size: many
j_call: TRBJ1-2
d_call: NA

cdr3_nt: TGTGCCATCAGTGAGTCGCTACAGGGACGAGGCTACACCTTC
cdr3_aa: CAISESLQGRGYTF
v_call: TRBV10-3
clone_size: few
j_call: TRBJ1-2
d_call: NA

cdr3_nt: TGTGCCAGCAGCTTACGATGGGACCAGCCCCAGCATTTT
cdr3_aa: CASSLRWDQPQHF
v_call: TRBV7-9
clone_size: NA
j_call: TRBJ1-5
d_call: NA

cdr3_nt: TGTGCCAGCAGCTTAGGACAGGGGGGTAGCTACGAGCAGTACTTC
cdr3_aa: CASSLGQGGSYEQYF
v_call: TRBV7-2
clone_size: many
j_call: TRBJ2-7
d_call: TRBD1

cdr3_nt: TGTGCCAGCAGTCTGAACGGCCCTTATGGCTACACCTTC
cdr3_aa: CASSLNGPYGYTF
v_call: TRBV12-3/TRBV12-4
clone_size: many
j_call: TRBJ1-2
d_call: NA

cdr3_nt: TGTGCCAGCAGCTTCAGGACAGGGGGCGCCTACGAGCAGTACTTC
cdr3_aa: CASSFRTGGAYEQYF
v_call: TRBV5-5
clone_size: NA
j_call: TRBJ2-7
d_call: TRBD1

cdr3_nt: TGTGCCACCAGTGATTTACCGAGAGCGTCAGGCGAGGATCAGCCCCAGCATTTT
cdr3_aa: CATSDLPRASGEDQPQHF
v_call: TRBV24-1
clone_size: many
j_call: TRBJ1-5
d_call: NA

cdr3_nt: TGTGCCAGCAGCTTATCCCCCTGGGCGGGACAGGTAGACAATTCACCCCTCCACTTT
cdr3_aa: CASSLSPWAGQVDNSPLHF
v_call: TRBV11-2
clone_size: many
j_call: TRBJ1-6
d_call: TRBD1

cdr3_nt: TGTGCCAGCAGCCAAGTTCGGGGTTTCACTGAAGCTTTCTTT
cdr3_aa: CASSQVRGFTEAFF
v_call: TRBV14
clone_size: many
j_call: TRBJ1-1
d_call: NA

cdr3_nt: TGTGCCAGCAGTTATGACTCGGGCCGAGGGCGTCGTGAAAAACTGTTTTTT
cdr3_aa: CASSYDSGRGRREKLFF
v_call: TRBV28
clone_size: few
j_call: TRBJ1-4
d_call: NA

cdr3_nt: TGTGCCAGCAGTACCACGGGACAGGGGAACTATGGCTACACCTTC
cdr3_aa: CASSTTGQGNYGYTF
v_call: TRBV28
clone_size: few
j_call: TRBJ1-2
d_call: TRBD1

cdr3_nt: TGTGCCAGCAGTTTGGACCGAGCAATGAACACTGAAGCTTTCTTT
cdr3_aa: CASSLDRAMNTEAFF
v_call: TRBV28
clone_size: few
j_call: TRBJ1-1
d_call: NA

cdr3_nt: TGTGCCAGTAGTATTAGCAGGGGGGAATACAATGAGCAGTTCTTC
cdr3_aa: CASSISRGEYNEQFF
v_call: TRBV19
clone_size: NA
j_call: TRBJ2-1
d_call: NA

cdr3_nt: TGTGCCAGCAGCCCGGCTGCCCCGAATGAGCAGTTCTTC
cdr3_aa: CASSPAAPNEQFF
v_call: TRBV7-9
clone_size: many
j_call: TRBJ2-1
d_call: NA